This is a list of T cell receptor beta chains from one sample in a study of shared clonotypes between healthy human individuals. Some clones are missing from TCRdb's copy, which holds only in-frame ones; the method was immunoSEQ multiplex PCR. The sample gives fewer than 850,000 clones, just over 95% of which show up once; about 0.25% is in the top ten. The sample consisted of naive CD8+ T cells sorted from blood. These TCRs come from a man aged 25 to 40 in good health. Both conserved end residues are trimmed from each CDR3. Each record gives: J gene, V gene, CDR3 protein.

J: TRBJ1-1
V: TRBV6-5
CDR3: ASSHRDREAF

J: TRBJ2-7
V: TRBV7-2
CDR3: ASSPSLAGVVEQY

J: TRBJ2-6
V: TRBV27
CDR3: ASSILHHSGANVLT

J: TRBJ1-4
V: TRBV7-9
CDR3: ASSLTGDNEKLF

J: TRBJ2-7
V: TRBV7-9
CDR3: ASSSMDDRFPYEQY

J: TRBJ2-7
V: TRBV10-3
CDR3: AISETERLVSYEQY

J: TRBJ1-5
V: TRBV5-8
CDR3: ASSLGTMGPVWNQPQH

J: TRBJ2-7
V: TRBV28
CDR3: ASSLAGGNTYEQY

J: TRBJ2-5
V: TRBV27
CDR3: ASRHLGGIQETQY

J: TRBJ2-7
V: TRBV7-9
CDR3: ASRNAGFHEQY

J: TRBJ2-7
V: TRBV28
CDR3: ASSRDRAYEQY

J: TRBJ1-2
V: TRBV7-9
CDR3: ASSGKSYGYT

J: TRBJ1-2
V: TRBV7-9
CDR3: ASSLPRGTGQPYGYT

J: TRBJ2-3
V: TRBV13
CDR3: ASSAGTSGRPSHTQY

J: TRBJ1-5
V: TRBV6-5
CDR3: ASSFLNSNQPQH